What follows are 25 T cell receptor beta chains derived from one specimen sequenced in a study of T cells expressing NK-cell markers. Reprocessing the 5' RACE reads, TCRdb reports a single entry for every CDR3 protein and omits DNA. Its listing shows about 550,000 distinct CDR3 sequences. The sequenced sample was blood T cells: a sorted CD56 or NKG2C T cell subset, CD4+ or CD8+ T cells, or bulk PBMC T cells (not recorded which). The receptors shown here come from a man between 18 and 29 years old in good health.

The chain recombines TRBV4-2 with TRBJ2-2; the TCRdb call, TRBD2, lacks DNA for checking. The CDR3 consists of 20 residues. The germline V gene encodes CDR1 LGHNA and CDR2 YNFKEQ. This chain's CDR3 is CASSQESRVAGGPDTGELFF.

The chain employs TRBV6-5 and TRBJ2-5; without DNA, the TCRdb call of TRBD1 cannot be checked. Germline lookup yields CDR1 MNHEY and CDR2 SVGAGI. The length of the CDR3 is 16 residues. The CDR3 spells CASSSPGQGVGETQYF.

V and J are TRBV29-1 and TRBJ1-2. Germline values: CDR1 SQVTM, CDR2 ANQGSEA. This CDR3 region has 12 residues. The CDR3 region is CSVVEAWGGYTF.

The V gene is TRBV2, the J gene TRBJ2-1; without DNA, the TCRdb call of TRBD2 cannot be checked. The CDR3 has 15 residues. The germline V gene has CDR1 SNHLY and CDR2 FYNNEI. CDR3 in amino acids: CASSEITSGEGEQFF.

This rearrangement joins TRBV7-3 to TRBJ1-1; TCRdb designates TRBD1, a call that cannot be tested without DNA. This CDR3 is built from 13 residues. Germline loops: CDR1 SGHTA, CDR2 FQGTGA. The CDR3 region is CASSFGGTEEAFF.

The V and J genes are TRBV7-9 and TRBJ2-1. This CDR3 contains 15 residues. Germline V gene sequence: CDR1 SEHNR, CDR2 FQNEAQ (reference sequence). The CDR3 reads CASSLGVGLYNEQFF.

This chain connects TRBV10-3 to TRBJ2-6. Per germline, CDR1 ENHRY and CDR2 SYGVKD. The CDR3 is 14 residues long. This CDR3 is CAISSSSGANVLTF.

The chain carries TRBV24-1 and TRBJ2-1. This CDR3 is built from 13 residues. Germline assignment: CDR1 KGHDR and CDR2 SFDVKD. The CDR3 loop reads CATSDEMNNEQFF.

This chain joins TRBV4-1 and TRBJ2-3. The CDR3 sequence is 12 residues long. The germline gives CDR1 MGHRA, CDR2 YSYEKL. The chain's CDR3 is CASTPDGALQYF.

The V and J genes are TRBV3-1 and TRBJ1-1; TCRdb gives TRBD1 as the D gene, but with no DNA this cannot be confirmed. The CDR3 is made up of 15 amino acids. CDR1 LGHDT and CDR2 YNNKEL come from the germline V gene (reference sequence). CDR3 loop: CASSRGEFMNTEAFF.

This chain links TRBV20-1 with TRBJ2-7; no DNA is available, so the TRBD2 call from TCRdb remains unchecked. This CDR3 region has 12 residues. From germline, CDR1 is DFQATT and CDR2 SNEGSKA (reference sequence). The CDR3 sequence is CRPKADSYEQYF.

The CDR3 sequence is CASNSGRLAKNIQYF. This sequence joins TRBV2 and TRBJ2-4; the D call from TCRdb, TRBD2, cannot be confirmed without DNA. The CDR3 is 15 residues long. Germline CDR1 and CDR2: SNHLY and FYNNEI.

The CDR3 protein is CASSAKGQEDSEKLFF. The chain has TRBV5-1 and TRBJ1-4; no DNA is available, so the TRBD1 call from TCRdb remains unchecked. The germline gives CDR1 SGHRS, CDR2 YFSETQ. The CDR3 runs to 16 residues. Together with reference TRBV5-1 and TRBJ1-4, the CDR3 gives the full variable domain: KAGVTQTPRYLIKTRGQQVTLSCSPISGHRSVSWYQQTPGQGLQFLFEYFSETQRNKGNFPGRFSGRQFSNSRSEMNVSTLELGDSALYLCASSAKGQEDSEKLFFGSGTQLSVL.

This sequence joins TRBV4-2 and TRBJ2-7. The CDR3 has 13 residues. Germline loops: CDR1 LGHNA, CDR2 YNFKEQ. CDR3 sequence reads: CASSQVDWAGQYF.

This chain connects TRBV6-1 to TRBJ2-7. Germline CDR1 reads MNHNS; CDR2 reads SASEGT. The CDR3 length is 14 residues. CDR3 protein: CASSLTFKGYEQYF.

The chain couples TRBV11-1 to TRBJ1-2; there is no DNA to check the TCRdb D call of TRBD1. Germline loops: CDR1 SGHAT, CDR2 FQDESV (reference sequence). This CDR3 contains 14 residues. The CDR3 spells CASSLMQGSYGYTF.

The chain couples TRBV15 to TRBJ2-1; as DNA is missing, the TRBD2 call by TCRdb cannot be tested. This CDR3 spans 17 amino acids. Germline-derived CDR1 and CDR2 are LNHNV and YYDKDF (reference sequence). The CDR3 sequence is CASRPRIAGVGANEQFF.

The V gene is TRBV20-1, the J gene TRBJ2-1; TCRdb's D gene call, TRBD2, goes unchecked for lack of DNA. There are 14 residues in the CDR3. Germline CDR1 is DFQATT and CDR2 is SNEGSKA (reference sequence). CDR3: CSASPATLPDEQFF.

The CDR3 sequence is CASSQTGPGTGDVNEKLFF. The rearrangement links TRBV12-3 or TRBV12-4 to TRBJ1-4; there is no DNA to check the TCRdb D call of TRBD1. This CDR3 has 19 amino acids.

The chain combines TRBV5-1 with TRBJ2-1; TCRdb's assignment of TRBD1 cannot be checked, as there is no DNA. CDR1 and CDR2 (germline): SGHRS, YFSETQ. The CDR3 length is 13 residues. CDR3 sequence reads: CASSTHRLDEQFF.

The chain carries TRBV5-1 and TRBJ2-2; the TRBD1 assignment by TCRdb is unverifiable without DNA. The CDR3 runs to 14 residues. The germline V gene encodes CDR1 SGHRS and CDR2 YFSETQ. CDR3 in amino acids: CASSPTGGYRELFF.

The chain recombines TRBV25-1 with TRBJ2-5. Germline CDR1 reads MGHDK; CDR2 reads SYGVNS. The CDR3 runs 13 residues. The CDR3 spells CASTRPMEETQYF.

The CDR3 loop reads CASSILAGGLTDTQYF. The rearrangement links TRBV12-3 or TRBV12-4 to TRBJ2-3; the TCRdb call, TRBD2, lacks DNA for checking. CDR3 length: 16 amino acids.

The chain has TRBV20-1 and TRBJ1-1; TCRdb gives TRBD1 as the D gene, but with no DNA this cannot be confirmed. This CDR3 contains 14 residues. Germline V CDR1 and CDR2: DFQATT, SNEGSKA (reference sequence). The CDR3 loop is CSARKTGGMGEAFF.

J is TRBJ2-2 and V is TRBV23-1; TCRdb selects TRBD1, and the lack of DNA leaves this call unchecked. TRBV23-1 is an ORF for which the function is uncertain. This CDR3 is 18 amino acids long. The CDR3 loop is CASSHSGQGASNTGELFF.